A selection of T cell receptor beta chains follows, all from one sample in a study of a mutant IDH1 vaccine in newly diagnosed glioma. Sequencing was performed with immunoSEQ multiplex PCR; in TCRdb, only in-frame clones are kept and a portion is missing. The sample comprises just under 95,000 clones, about 80% of which are singletons, and approximately 7.4% rests with the top ten. This sample comprised PBMCs, obtained from a glioma patient treated with radiotherapy, temozolomide or both. Source of these receptors: a woman between 50 and 59 years old with glioma. Each CDR3 is given with its conserved first and last residue. A D gene is named only where the DNA matches it firmly. Clone size is given for some rows only: seen once, a few or many times, or a class if the clone is expanded.

clone size: -
D gene: TRBD1
V gene: TRBV19
J gene: TRBJ2-6
CDR3 protein: CASNQGAAGANVLTF
CDR3 DNA: TGTGCCAGCAACCAGGGGGCGGCTGGGGCCAACGTCCTGACTTTC

clone size: -
D gene: -
V gene: TRBV6-1
J gene: TRBJ2-7
CDR3 protein: CATNYGVGEQYF
CDR3 DNA: TGTGCCACTAACTATGGGGTCGGCGAGCAGTACTTC

clone size: -
D gene: TRBD1
V gene: TRBV5-4
J gene: TRBJ1-1
CDR3 protein: CASSYRLTGGTEAFF
CDR3 DNA: TGTGCCAGCAGCTACCGTTTGACAGGGGGCACTGAAGCTTTCTTT

clone size: -
D gene: -
V gene: TRBV10-3
J gene: TRBJ2-6
CDR3 protein: CAISAGALLSGANVLTF
CDR3 DNA: TGTGCCATCAGTGCAGGGGCGCTTCTCTCTGGGGCCAACGTCCTGACTTTC

clone size: -
D gene: -
V gene: TRBV5-1
J gene: TRBJ2-7
CDR3 protein: CASSTAGDSYEQYF
CDR3 DNA: TGCGCCAGCAGCACGGCAGGGGACTCCTACGAGCAGTACTTC

clone size: -
D gene: -
V gene: TRBV10-1
J gene: TRBJ1-1
CDR3 protein: CASSEQSAPAFF
CDR3 DNA: TGCGCCAGCAGTGAACAAAGTGCCCCGGCTTTCTTT

clone size: -
D gene: TRBD2
V gene: TRBV30
J gene: TRBJ2-1
CDR3 protein: CAWTPGGEQFF
CDR3 DNA: TGTGCCTGGACCCCGGGAGGTGAGCAGTTCTTC

clone size: once
D gene: -
V gene: TRBV6-1
J gene: TRBJ2-5
CDR3 protein: CASSESYQETQYF
CDR3 DNA: TGTGCCAGCAGTGAGAGTTACCAAGAGACCCAGTACTTC

clone size: -
D gene: TRBD2
V gene: TRBV9
J gene: TRBJ2-3
CDR3 protein: CASSPGLADTQYF
CDR3 DNA: TGTGCCAGCAGCCCCGGACTAGCAGATACGCAGTATTTT

clone size: -
D gene: -
V gene: TRBV20-1
J gene: TRBJ1-5
CDR3 protein: CSAPGDQPQHF
CDR3 DNA: TGCAGTGCGCCCGGGGACCAGCCCCAGCATTTT

clone size: -
D gene: -
V gene: TRBV4-1
J gene: TRBJ2-7
CDR3 protein: CASSQGTGGTYEQYF
CDR3 DNA: TGCGCCAGCAGCCAAGGGACAGGAGGGACCTACGAGCAGTACTTC

clone size: -
D gene: -
V gene: TRBV25-1
J gene: TRBJ2-5
CDR3 protein: CASSAWDEPQYF
CDR3 DNA: TGTGCCAGCAGTGCGTGGGACGAGCCCCAGTACTTC

clone size: -
D gene: TRBD2
V gene: TRBV5-1
J gene: TRBJ2-1
CDR3 protein: CASSWGLAGGQFF
CDR3 DNA: TGCGCCAGCAGCTGGGGACTAGCGGGCGGTCAGTTCTTC

clone size: once
D gene: -
V gene: TRBV29-1
J gene: TRBJ2-1
CDR3 protein: CSEGQTNRDEQFF
CDR3 DNA: TGCAGCGAGGGGCAGACCAACCGCGATGAGCAGTTCTTC

clone size: -
D gene: -
V gene: TRBV6-1
J gene: TRBJ1-3
CDR3 protein: CASSGVRPSSGNTIYF
CDR3 DNA: TGTGCCAGCAGTGGGGTCAGACCGAGCTCTGGAAACACCATATATTTT

clone size: -
D gene: -
V gene: TRBV5-1
J gene: TRBJ2-2
CDR3 protein: CASTTGNTGELFF
CDR3 DNA: TGCGCCAGCACCACAGGGAACACCGGGGAGCTGTTTTTT